Below, 7 T cell receptor beta chains from the same sample are listed, as sequenced in a study of shared clonotypes between healthy human individuals. Generated by immunoSEQ multiplex PCR, the TCRdb table keeps only in-frame clones and is missing some. There are about 1.1 million clones in the sample; around three quarters occur only once, and 0.89% lies in the top ten. Sequencing was done on a sample of memory CD4+ T cells from PBMCs. The sample's subset: CD45RA-negative fraction. The receptors were sampled from a man younger than 35 in good health. Some clones in this sample may be carry-over from other donors' samples.

This clone has only one observation. This chain links TRBV20-1 with TRBJ2-5; D is uncertain. V was trimmed by 1 base and J by 5 bases, leaving 5 bases between them. This CDR3 has 11 amino acids. From germline, CDR1 is DFQATT and CDR2 SNEGSKA (reference sequence). CDR3 sequence (DNA): TGCAGTGCTAGAGCGGCGGAGACCCAGTACTTC. It codes for CSARAAETQYF.

This clone showed up just a few times. This sequence joins TRBV12-2 and TRBJ2-7. TRBV12-2 constitutes a pseudogene. The CDR3 is 14 amino acids. CDR3 in DNA: TGTGCAAGTCGCGGTACCACCACCTCCTACGAGCAGTACTTC. It translates to CASRGTTTSYEQYF.

In DNA form, the CDR3 reads TGTGCCAGTAGTATCATCGAGGTGAACCAGCCCCAGCATTTT. Residues: CASSIIEVNQPQHF. The chain combines TRBV19 with TRBJ1-5; D gene ambiguous. Germline loops: CDR1 LNHDA, CDR2 SQIVND (reference sequence). V dropped 3 bases and J dropped 7 bases, with 13 bases sitting between them. CDR3 length equals 14 residues.

The gene calls are TRBV18 and TRBJ2-3; D remains ambiguous. The CDR3 is 13 amino acids. Trimming removed 3 bases at V and 3 bases at J, with 7 bases between. The germline V gene encodes CDR1 KGHSH and CDR2 LQKENI. The CDR3 region has the DNA TGTGCCAGCTCACCCCCGGCGACAGATACGCAGTATTTT. This encodes CASSPPATDTQYF.

This clone appeared a few times. The V call is TRBV6-5, the J call TRBJ2-4; the D is unclear. V dropped 0 bases and J dropped 0 bases, with 6 bases sitting between them. The germline CDR1 and CDR2 sequences are MNHEY and SVGAGI. The CDR3 runs to 15 residues. The CDR3 nucleotides read TGTGCCAGCAGTTACTCTTGGGCAGCCAAAAACATTCAGTACTTC. It yields the protein CASSYSWAAKNIQYF.

With respect to this clone: Other DNA sequences from this sample encode an identical CDR3 as well. For the CDR3, the DNA is TGTGCCTGGAGCCCAGGGGACAGCTATGGCTACACCTTC. This encodes CAWSPGDSYGYTF. This chain joins TRBV30 and TRBJ1-2; 7 bases fit TRBD1. There are 13 residues in the CDR3. V shed 3 bases and J 4 bases; nucleotides not matched to a gene: 5. Germline V gene data show CDR1 as GTSNPN and CDR2 as SVGIG (reference sequence). The full variable domain, its missing parts supplied by reference TRBV30 and TRBJ1-2, is SQTIHQWPATLVQPVGSPLSLECTVEGTSNPNLYWYRQAAGRGLQLLFYSVGIGQISSEVPQNLSASRPQDRQFILSSKKLLLSDSGFYLCAWSPGDSYGYTFGSGTRLTVV.

In DNA form, the CDR3 reads TGCAGCGTTGGCGCCGCGGTGGAGACCCAGTACTTC. Protein sequence: CSVGAAVETQYF. The chain uses TRBV29-1 and TRBJ2-5; D is unresolved. The germline CDR1 and CDR2 sequences are SQVTM and ANQGSEA. V was shortened by 4 bases and J by 5 bases, with 11 bases between the two germline ends. CDR3 length equals 12 residues.